This TCR beta chain was observed in a study of CD8+ T cells in alopecia areata. The authors extracted RNA and reverse transcribed it into cDNA as the sequencing template. Profiled with immunoSEQ multiplex PCR; TCRdb holds only in-frame clones, not every one. The sample records over 150,000 clones, roughly 50% being singletons. Treatment described: oral pan-JAK inhibitor, 5-10 mg twice daily. CDR1 and CDR2 (germline): LGHNA, YSLEER. Trimming removed 1 base from V and 0 bases from J, with 7 bases in between. The CDR3 contains 16 residues. This specimen was CD4+ T cells sorted from blood, taken at week 24, from a patient treated with tofacitinib. This sequence joins TRBV4-3 and TRBJ2-6; maybe TRBD1 (5 bases). This clonotype was sampled from a human donor with alopecia areata. The CDR3 region is CASSQGGRSGANVLTF. Here the CDR3 DNA reads TGCGCCAGCAGCCAAGGGGGCCGCTCTGGGGCCAACGTCCTGACTTTC.